This T cell receptor (beta chain) was documented in a study of blood T cell repertoires in COVID-19. At the level of the study: Samples taken during acute and convalescent COVID-19 were collected in the United States, Italy and Spain.

The CDR3 is 14 residues long. Trimming cost V 0 bases and J 10 bases, with 15 bases left between them. Germline-derived CDR1 and CDR2 are MRHNA and SNTAGT. Clones were sequenced by immunoSEQ multiplex PCR, and TCRdb holds only the in-frame ones, with some missing. Of 430,000 or so clones listed, roughly 90% are singletons. Individuals aged about 18 to 90 years were recruited from 24 US areas. This TCR derives from a woman aged 40 to 50 who had recovered from COVID-19. Sequenced sample: PBMCs or T cells enriched from blood (not recorded which). The genes are TRBV6-4 and TRBJ1-1; no firm D call. Written as DNA, the CDR3 is TGTGCCAGCAGTGACTCTTTGGGGAGTCGGGTAGCTTTCTTT. Protein sequence: CASSDSLGSRVAFF.